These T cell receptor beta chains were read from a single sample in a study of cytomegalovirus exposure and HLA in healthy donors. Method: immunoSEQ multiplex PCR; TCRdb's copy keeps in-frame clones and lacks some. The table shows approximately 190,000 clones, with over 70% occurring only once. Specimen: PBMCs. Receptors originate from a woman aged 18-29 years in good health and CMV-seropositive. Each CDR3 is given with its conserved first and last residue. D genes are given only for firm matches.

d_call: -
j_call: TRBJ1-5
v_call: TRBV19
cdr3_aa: CASSIPGVGNQPQHF

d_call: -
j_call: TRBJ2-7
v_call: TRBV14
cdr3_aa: CASSHTASRALGYEQYF

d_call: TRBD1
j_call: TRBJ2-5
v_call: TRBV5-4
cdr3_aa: CASSGRTGVGQETQYF

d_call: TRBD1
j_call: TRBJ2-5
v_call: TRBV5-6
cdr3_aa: CASREERGAARGETQYF

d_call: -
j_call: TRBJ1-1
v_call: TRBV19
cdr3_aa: CASSIRGTEAFF

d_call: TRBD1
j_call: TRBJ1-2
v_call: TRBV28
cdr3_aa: CASSVGQGSYGYTF

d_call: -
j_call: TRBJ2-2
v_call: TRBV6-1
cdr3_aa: CASSVLANTGELFF

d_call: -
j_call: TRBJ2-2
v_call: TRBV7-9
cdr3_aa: CASSLERQLNTGELFF

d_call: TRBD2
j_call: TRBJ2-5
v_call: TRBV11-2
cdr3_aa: CASSLVGGGPGETQYF

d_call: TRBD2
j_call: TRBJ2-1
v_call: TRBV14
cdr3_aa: CASSQAMAGLAVDEQFF

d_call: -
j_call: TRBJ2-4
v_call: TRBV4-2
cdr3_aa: CASRYEAGGENIQYF

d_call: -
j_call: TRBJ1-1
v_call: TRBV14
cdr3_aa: CASSRAGRLITEAFF

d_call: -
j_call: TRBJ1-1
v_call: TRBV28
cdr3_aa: CASSFYQGSMNTEAFF

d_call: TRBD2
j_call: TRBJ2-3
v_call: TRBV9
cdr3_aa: CASSVGGGATDTQYF

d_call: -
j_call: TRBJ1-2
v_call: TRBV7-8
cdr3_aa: CASSLASMTPGYGYTF

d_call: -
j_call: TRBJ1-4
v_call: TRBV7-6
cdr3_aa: CASSEERGKNEKLFF

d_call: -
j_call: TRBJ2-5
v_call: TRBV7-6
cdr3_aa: CASSLVVGEETQYF

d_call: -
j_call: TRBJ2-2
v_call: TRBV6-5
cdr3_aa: CASRSSLGELFF

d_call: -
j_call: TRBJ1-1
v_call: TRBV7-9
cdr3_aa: CASTPSRFEAFF

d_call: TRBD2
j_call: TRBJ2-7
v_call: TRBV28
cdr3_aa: CASEGLAGVIYEQYF

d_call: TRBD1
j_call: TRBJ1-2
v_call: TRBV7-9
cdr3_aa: CASSLEFRTGARDYGYTF

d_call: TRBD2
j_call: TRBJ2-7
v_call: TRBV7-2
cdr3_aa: CASSFAGTRGDEQYF

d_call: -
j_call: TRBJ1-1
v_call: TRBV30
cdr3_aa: CAWSVRRNTEAFF

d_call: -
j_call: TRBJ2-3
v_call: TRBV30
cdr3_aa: CAWRTGVTDTQYF

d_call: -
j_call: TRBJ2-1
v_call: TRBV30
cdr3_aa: CAWSGGSNEQFF

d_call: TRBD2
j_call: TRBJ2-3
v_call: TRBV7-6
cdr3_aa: CASSFGLGGPDTQYF

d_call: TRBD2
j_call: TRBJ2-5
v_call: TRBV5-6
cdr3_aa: CASSLRLAGVGQETQYF

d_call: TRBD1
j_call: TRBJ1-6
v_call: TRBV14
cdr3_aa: CASRRTGIGSPLHF

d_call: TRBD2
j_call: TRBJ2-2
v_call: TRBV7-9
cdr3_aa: CASSLGAAGGNTGELFF

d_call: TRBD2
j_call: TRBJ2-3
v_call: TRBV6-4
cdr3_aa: CASSEGTSGGGDTQYF

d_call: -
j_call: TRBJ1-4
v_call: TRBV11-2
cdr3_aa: CASSLGPGRGNEKLFF

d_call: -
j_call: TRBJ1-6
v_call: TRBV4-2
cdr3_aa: CASSQDPLNSPLHF

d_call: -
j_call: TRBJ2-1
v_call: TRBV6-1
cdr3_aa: CASSEVGGVVGPYNEQFF

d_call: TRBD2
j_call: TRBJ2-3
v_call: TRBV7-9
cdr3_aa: CASSSTGLAIDTQYF

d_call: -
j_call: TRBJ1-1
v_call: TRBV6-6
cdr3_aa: CASGRDTEAFF

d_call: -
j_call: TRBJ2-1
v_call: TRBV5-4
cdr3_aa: CASSRGGNEQFF

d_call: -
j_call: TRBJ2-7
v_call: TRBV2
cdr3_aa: CASEGGSYEQYF

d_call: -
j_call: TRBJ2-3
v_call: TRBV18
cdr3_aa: CASSPPGDTQYF

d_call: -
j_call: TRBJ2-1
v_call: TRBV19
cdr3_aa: CASSIGRQVDEQFF

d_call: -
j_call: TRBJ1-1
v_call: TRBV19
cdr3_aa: CASSITSLNTEAFF

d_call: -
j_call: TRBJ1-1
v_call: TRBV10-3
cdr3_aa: CAISEPGRADTEAFF

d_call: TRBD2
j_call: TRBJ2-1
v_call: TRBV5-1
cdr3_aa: CASSFTASGGYNEQFF

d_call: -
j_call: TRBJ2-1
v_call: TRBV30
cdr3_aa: CAWQTGSYNEQFF

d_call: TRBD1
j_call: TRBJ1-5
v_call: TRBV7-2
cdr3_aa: CASSLFDRDNQPQHF

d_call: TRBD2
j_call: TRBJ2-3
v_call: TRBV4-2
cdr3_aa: CASSQSKAGGLDTQYF

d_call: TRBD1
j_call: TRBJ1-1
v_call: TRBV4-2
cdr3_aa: CASSQPGQGTEAFF

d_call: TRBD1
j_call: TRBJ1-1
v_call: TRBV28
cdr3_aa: CASSLRDRGDSEAFF

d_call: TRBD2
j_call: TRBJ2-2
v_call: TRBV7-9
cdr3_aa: CASSLSGGGTGELFF

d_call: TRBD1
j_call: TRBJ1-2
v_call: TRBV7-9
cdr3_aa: CASSPRQGVVHGYTF

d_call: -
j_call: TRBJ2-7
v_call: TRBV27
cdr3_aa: CASSSHRDPYEQYF

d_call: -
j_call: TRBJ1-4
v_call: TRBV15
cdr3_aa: CATSRALATNEKLFF